This T cell receptor (beta chain) came from a study of molecular identifiers for immune sequencing clone quantification. TCRdb re-analysed the PCR reads in MiXCR, keeping a single row per CDR3 protein. The table has tens of thousands of distinct CDR3 sequences, 15% to 20% seen once. This clonotype was observed at least ten times. Losses at the gene ends were 0 bases for V and 5 bases for J; bases not matched to a gene: 8. Germline V gene sequence: CDR1 SGHRS, CDR2 YFSETQ. This CDR3 has 17 residues. Source material: naive CD8+ T cells from blood, with Jurkat cell RNA spiked in. Indicated subset: FACS-sorted CD8+CD4-CCR7+CD45RA+ naive T cells. The V and J genes are TRBV5-1 and TRBJ1-5; 10 bases line up with TRBD1. The receptor's source is a human donor in good health. Some libraries in this study had Jurkat cell RNA spiked in. The chain's CDR3 is CASSLVSGQGSYQPQHF. CDR3 nucleotides: TGCGCCAGCAGCTTGGTTTCGGGACAGGGGAGTTATCAGCCCCAGCATTTT.